The 4 T cell receptor beta chains listed next were all sequenced from one sample in a study of control samples from healthy donors and cancer patients. Measured with immunoSEQ multiplex PCR; TCRdb has only the in-frame clones, and not every one. The sample holds 100,000 to 110,000 clones; 87% are singletons and the top ten take roughly 18%. Sequencing was carried out using blood. The receptors originated from a woman aged 45-59 years in good health.

This chain connects TRBV27 to TRBJ2-4; TRBD2 matches at 7 bases. Unmatched junction bases numbered 19, after V lost 7 bases and J lost 7 bases. The germline V gene has CDR1 MNHEY and CDR2 SMNVEV (reference sequence). This CDR3 region has 17 residues. CDR3 sequence: CASTALRGDYPNNIQYF. The CDR3 nucleotides are TGTGCCAGCACCGCCCTCCGGGGGGACTATCCTAATAACATTCAGTACTTC.

V usage is TRBV19 and J usage is TRBJ1-1; a possible D gene is TRBD1 (5 bases). The CDR3 sequence is 13 residues long. V lost 9 bases and J lost 2, with 13 bases in between. Germline V gene data show CDR1 as LNHDA and CDR2 as SQIVND (reference sequence). CDR3 coding DNA: TGTGCCAGCGACGACAGACAAAACACTGAAGCTTTCTTT. It yields the protein CASDDRQNTEAFF.

The chain joins TRBV30 to TRBJ1-5; no clear D gene. V was trimmed by 6 bases and J by 1 base, leaving 16 bases between them. CDR1 is GTSNPN and CDR2 is SVGIG in the germline V gene (reference sequence). The CDR3 loop spans 15 amino acids. The CDR3 DNA sequence: TGTGCCTGCACTCGGACCGATACAAGCAATCAGCCCCAGCATTTT. It encodes CACTRTDTSNQPQHF.

This clone was recorded once. This chain links TRBV1 with TRBJ1-5. TRBV1 is noted as a pseudogene. The CDR3 has 17 residues. The CDR3, as DNA: TGCACCAGCAGCACCGGGCCGCCAACTTATAGCAATCAGCCCCAGCATTTT. Protein product: CTSSTGPPTYSNQPQHF.